This T cell receptor beta chain came from a study of identical twins. Notes on the study in general: Zero-insertion analyses might be partly confounded by invariant T cells like MAIT and iNKT. Insertion counts were lower in abundant cord blood beta clonotypes, a trend that memory repertoires did not show.

There are 15 residues in the CDR3. V was clipped by 5 bases and J by 0 bases, with 11 bases between them. TCRdb re-called the 5' RACE reads through MiXCR, storing one row per CDR3 protein. The sample consists of around 490,000 distinct CDR3 sequences, roughly 15% of them appearing once. The table lists this clonotype with a few counts. Its cognate antigen is unknown. Every one of the donors was a healthy Caucasian. The same sample was also used in a study of yellow fever vaccine responses in identical twins. That work adds: Twins showed a vaccine T cell response that reportedly seemed partly convergent, partly personalized.

The chain is built from TRBV12-3 or TRBV12-4 and TRBJ2-4; D is uncertain. The TCR was taken from a woman between 18 and 30 years old in good health. The sequenced sample consisted of CD4+ T cells sorted from blood. CDR3 DNA sequence: TGTGCCAGCAGTCCCCAGTCCCTAGCCAAAAACATTCAGTACTTC. It specifies CASSPQSLAKNIQYF.